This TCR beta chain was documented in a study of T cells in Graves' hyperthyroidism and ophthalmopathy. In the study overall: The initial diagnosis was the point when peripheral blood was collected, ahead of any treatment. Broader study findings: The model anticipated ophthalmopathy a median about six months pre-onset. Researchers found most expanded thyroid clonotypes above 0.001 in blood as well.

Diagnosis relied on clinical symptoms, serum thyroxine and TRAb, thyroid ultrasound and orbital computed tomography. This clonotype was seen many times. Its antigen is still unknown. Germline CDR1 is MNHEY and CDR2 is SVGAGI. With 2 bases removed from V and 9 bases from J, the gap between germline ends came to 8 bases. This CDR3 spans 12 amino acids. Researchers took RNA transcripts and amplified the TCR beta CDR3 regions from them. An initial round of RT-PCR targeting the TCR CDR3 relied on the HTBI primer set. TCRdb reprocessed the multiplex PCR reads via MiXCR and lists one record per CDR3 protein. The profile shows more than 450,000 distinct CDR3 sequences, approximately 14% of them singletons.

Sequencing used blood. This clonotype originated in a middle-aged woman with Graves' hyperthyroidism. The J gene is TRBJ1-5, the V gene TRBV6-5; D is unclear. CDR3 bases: TGTGCCAGCAGTTACCCCGAAGGGCCCCAGCATTTT. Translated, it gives CASSYPEGPQHF.